These 13 T cell receptor beta chains came from one sample sequenced in a study of response to subunit inactivated influenza vaccine. Each CDR3 protein is one row after TCRdb ran MiXCR on the RT-PCR reads. In the table there are 550,000 to 600,000 distinct CDR3 sequences, over 9.5% of which are singletons. Sequenced here: PBMCs from blood, sampled on the day of vaccination. The receptor set was obtained from a man in his fifties or sixties who received an inactivated influenza vaccine.

The rearrangement links TRBV7-2 to TRBJ2-1; D remains unclear. CDR1 and CDR2 from the germline V gene are SGHTA and FQGNSA. The CDR3 totals 15 residues. Trimming stripped 1 base from V and 4 bases from J, with 11 bases between. CDR3 coding DNA: TGTGCCAGCAGCTTAGAGATTACCCCATACAATGAGCAGTTCTTC. Its translation: CASSLEITPYNEQFF. Together with reference TRBV7-2 and TRBJ2-1, the CDR3 gives the full variable domain: GAGVSQSPSNKVTEKGKDVELRCDPISGHTALYWYRQSLGQGLEFLIYFQGNSAPDKSGLPSDRFSAERTGGSVSTLTIQRTQQEDSAVYLCASSLEITPYNEQFFGPGTRLTVL.

The chain links TRBV3-1 to TRBJ1-1; D may be TRBD1 (5 bases). The CDR3 has 14 amino acids. The ends were cut back, 1 base at V and 4 bases at J, with 10 bases in the middle. The germline V gene has CDR1 LGHDT and CDR2 YNNKEL (reference sequence). CDR3 region: CASSQVQGSTEAFF. CDR3 DNA sequence: TGTGCCAGCAGCCAAGTGCAGGGAAGCACTGAAGCTTTCTTT.

This clonotype was counted ten times or more. CDR3 nucleotides: TGTGCCAGCACCCCCTGGGACAATGGGGAGACCCAGTACTTC. Translated: CASTPWDNGETQYF. V usage is TRBV12-3 or TRBV12-4 and J usage is TRBJ2-5, with D maybe TRBD1 (6 bases). Trimming cost V 7 bases and J 5 bases, with 17 bases left between them. The CDR3 totals 14 residues.

In this sample, this clonotype turned up a few times. This rearrangement joins TRBV5-1 to TRBJ2-4; 10 bases match TRBD1. Losses at the gene ends were 2 bases for V and 2 bases for J; bases not matched to a gene: 13. Germline-derived CDR1 and CDR2 are SGHRS and YFSETQ. The CDR3 runs 19 residues. The CDR3 loop is CASSFLPGQGSGTKNIQYF. In DNA, the CDR3 is TGCGCCAGCAGCTTCTTACCGGGACAGGGGAGTGGAACCAAAAACATTCAGTACTTC.

The V call is TRBV4-1, the J call TRBJ1-2; no clear D. The V gene's germline CDR1 is MGHRA and CDR2 YSYEKL. This CDR3 comprises 15 residues. The V gene lost 4 bases and the J gene lost 1 base, with 13 bases spanning the gap. The CDR3 sequence: CASSLPDRVNYGYTF. DNA for the CDR3: TGCGCCAGCAGCCTACCGGATAGGGTTAACTATGGCTACACCTTC.

The J gene is TRBJ2-1, the V gene TRBV5-5; 10 nucleotides line up with TRBD1. V shed 0 bases and J 3 bases; nucleotides not matched to a gene: 6. Per germline, CDR1 SGHKS and CDR2 YYEKEE (reference sequence). CDR3 length: 17 amino acids. This CDR3 is CASSLDIRTGGYNEQFF. Written as DNA, the CDR3 is TGTGCCAGCAGCTTGGATATAAGGACAGGGGGCTACAATGAGCAGTTCTTC.

This clonotype was seen repeatedly, ten times or more. J is TRBJ2-1 and V is TRBV2, with TRBD2 identical over 8 bases. With 6 bases clipped from V and 12 bases from J, the junction kept 10 bases outside the gene matches. Germline CDR1 and CDR2: SNHLY and FYNNEI. The CDR3 spans 13 residues. The CDR3 nucleotides are TGTGCCAGCAGGGGTACTAGCGGCGGTCGGCAGTTCTTC. It codes for CASRGTSGGRQFF.

The rearrangement joins TRBV5-1 to TRBJ2-1; D remains ambiguous. CDR1 SGHRS and CDR2 YFSETQ come from the germline V gene. The CDR3 runs to 16 residues. V lost 0 bases, J lost 2 bases, and 12 bases lay in between. The CDR3 loop is CASSLDPGRPYNEQFF. The CDR3 nucleotides are TGCGCCAGCAGCTTGGACCCCGGACGGCCCTACAATGAGCAGTTCTTC. The whole variable domain, remainder taken from reference TRBV5-1 and TRBJ2-1, is KAGVTQTPRYLIKTRGQQVTLSCSPISGHRSVSWYQQTPGQGLQFLFEYFSETQRNKGNFPGRFSGRQFSNSRSEMNVSTLELGDSALYLCASSLDPGRPYNEQFFGPGTRLTVL.

The chain has TRBV10-3 and TRBJ1-5; 10 bases fit TRBD1. J gave up 2 bases and V 3 bases, and 4 bases lay outside the gene matches. CDR1 is ENHRY and CDR2 is SYGVKD in the germline V gene. The CDR3 sequence is 16 residues long. CDR3 region: CAISDGDRGGNQPQHF. The CDR3 DNA sequence: TGTGCCATCAGTGATGGGGACAGGGGTGGCAATCAGCCCCAGCATTTT.

This clonotype was found a few times. The chain has TRBV5-5 and TRBJ2-1; a weak D match, TRBD2 (6 bases). V shed 0 bases and J shed 4 bases, with 14 bases lying between them. The CDR3 length is 16 residues. Germline CDR1 reads SGHKS; CDR2 reads YYEKEE (reference sequence). Here the CDR3 reads CASSLGLAGRYNEQFF. DNA of the CDR3: TGTGCCAGCAGCTTGGGTCTGGCGGGGCGATACAATGAGCAGTTCTTC.

V gene TRBV7-7 combines with J gene TRBJ2-3, with 11 bases matching TRBD2. V dropped 3 bases and J dropped 6; count of bases not matched to a gene: 14. The length of the CDR3 is 18 residues. Germline CDR1 SSHAT, CDR2 FNYEAQ (reference sequence). The CDR3 region is CASSFLSGRAEIEDTQYF. CDR3 nucleotides: TGTGCCAGCAGCTTTCTTAGCGGGAGGGCCGAGATAGAGGATACGCAGTATTTT.

The CDR3 DNA sequence: TGTGCCAGTAGAAAAGGGGGTGCAACTAATGAAAAACTGTTTTTT. This gives the protein CASRKGGATNEKLFF. J is TRBJ1-4 and V is TRBV19; the D gene is possibly TRBD1 (6 bases). Per germline, CDR1 LNHDA and CDR2 SQIVND (reference sequence). This CDR3 region has 15 residues. V lost 6 bases to trimming and J lost 0 bases, with 11 bases between them.

This CDR3 reads CASSLVFPSGGTDTQYF. The CDR3 region has the DNA TGTGCCAGCAGCTTAGTGTTTCCTAGCGGGGGAACAGATACGCAGTATTTT. The chain joins TRBV7-8 to TRBJ2-3; 10 bases are shared with TRBD2. CDR1 is SGHVS and CDR2 is FQNEAQ in the germline V gene. V gave up 1 base and J gave up 3 bases; unmatched junction bases: 7. The CDR3 is 17 residues long.